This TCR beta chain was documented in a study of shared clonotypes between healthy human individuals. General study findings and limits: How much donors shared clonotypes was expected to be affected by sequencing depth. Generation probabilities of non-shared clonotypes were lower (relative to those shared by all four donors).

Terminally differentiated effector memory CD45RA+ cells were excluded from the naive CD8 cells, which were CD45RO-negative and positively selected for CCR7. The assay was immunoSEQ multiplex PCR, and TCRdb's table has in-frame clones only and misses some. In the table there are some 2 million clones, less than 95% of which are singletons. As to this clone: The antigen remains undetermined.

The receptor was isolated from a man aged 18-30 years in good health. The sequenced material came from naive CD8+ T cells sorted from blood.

This CDR3 is CASSPDRDTEAFF. DNA for the CDR3: TGTGCCAGCAGCCCTGATAGGGACACTGAAGCTTTCTTT. This rearrangement joins TRBV5-6 to TRBJ1-1; D not certain. The CDR3 is 13 amino acids. V was pared by 4 bases and J by 3 bases, with 10 bases between. Germline loops: CDR1 SGHDT, CDR2 YYEEEE.